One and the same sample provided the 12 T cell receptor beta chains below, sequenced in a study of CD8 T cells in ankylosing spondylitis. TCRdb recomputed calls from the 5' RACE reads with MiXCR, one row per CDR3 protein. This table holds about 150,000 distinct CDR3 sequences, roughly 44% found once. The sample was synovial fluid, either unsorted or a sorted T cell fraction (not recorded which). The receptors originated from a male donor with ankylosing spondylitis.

The CDR3 region is CASRTGLAGEETQYF. The DNA of the CDR3 is TGTGCCAGCAGGACGGGACTAGCGGGAGAAGAGACCCAGTACTTC. The chain joins TRBV12-3 or TRBV12-4 to TRBJ2-5; 14 bases are a match to TRBD2. V shed 6 bases, J shed 3 bases, and the junction held 3 bases outside the gene matches. This CDR3 is built from 15 residues.

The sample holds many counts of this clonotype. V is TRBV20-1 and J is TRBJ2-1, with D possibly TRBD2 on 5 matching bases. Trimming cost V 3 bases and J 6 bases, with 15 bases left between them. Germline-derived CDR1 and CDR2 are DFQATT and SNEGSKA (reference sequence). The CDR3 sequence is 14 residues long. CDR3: CSARGSGVPNEQFF. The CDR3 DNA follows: TGCAGTGCTAGGGGGAGCGGAGTCCCCAATGAGCAGTTCTTC.

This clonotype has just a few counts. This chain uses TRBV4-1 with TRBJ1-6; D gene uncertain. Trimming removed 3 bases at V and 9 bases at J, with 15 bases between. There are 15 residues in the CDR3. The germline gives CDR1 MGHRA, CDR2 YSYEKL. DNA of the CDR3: TGCGCCAGCAGCCAGGCCCCGGAAGGTGGTTCACCCCTCCACTTT. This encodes CASSQAPEGGSPLHF.

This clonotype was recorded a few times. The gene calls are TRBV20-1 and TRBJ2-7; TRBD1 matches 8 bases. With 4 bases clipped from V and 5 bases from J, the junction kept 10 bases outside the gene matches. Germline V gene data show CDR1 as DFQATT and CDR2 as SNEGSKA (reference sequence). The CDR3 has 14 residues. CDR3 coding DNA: TGCAGTGCTACCCCTCCAGGGGGCTATCACGAGCAGTACTTC. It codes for CSATPPGGYHEQYF.

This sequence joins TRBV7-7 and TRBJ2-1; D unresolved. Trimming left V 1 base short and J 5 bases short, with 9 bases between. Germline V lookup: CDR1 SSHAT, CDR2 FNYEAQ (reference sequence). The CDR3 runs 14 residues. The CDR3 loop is CASSLVRLDNEQFF. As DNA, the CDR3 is TGTGCCAGCAGCTTAGTCCGACTTGACAATGAGCAGTTCTTC.

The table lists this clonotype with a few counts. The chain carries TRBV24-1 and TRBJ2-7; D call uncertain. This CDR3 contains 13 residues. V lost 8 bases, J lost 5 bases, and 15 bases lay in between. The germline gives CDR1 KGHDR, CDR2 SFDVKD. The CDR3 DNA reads TGTGCCACCAACCACGGACCCCTGCACGAGCAGTACTTC. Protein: CATNHGPLHEQYF.

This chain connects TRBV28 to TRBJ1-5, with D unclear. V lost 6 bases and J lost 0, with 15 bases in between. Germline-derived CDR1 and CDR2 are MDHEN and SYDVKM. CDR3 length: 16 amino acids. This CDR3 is CASRGYHFYSNQPQHF. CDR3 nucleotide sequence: TGTGCCAGCAGGGGCTACCACTTTTATAGCAATCAGCCCCAGCATTTT.

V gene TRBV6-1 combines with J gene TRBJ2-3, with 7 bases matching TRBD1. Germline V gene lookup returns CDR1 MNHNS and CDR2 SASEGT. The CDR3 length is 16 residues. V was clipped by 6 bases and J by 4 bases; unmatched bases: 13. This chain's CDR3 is CASSPELGGGPDTQYF. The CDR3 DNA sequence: TGTGCCAGCAGCCCAGAACTAGGGGGCGGCCCAGATACGCAGTATTTT.

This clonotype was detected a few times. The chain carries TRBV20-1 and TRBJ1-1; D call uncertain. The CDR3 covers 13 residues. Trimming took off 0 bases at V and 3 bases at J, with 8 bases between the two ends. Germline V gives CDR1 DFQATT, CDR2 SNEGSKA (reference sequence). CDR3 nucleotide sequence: TGCAGTGCTAGAGATTTGCGACACACTGAAGCTTTCTTT. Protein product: CSARDLRHTEAFF.

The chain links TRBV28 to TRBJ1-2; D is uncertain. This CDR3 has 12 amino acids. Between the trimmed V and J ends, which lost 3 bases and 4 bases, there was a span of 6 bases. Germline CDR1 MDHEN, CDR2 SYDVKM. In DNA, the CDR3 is TGTGCCAGCAGTTTCAACAGCTATGGCTACACCTTC. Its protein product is CASSFNSYGYTF.

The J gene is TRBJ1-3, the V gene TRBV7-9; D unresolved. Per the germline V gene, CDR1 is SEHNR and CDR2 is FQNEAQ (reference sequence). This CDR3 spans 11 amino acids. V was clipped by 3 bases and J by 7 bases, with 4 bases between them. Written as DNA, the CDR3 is TGTGCCAGCAGCTTTTGGAACACCATATATTTT. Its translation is CASSFWNTIYF.

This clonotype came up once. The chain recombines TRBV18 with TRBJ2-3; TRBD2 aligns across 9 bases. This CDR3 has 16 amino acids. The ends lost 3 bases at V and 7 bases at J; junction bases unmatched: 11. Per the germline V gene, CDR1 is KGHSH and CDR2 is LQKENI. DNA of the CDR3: TGTGCCAGCTCACCGAGGCTAGCGGGGCCCCCAAATACGCAGTATTTT. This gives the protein CASSPRLAGPPNTQYF.